This T cell receptor (beta chain) was documented in a study of blood T cells in healthy people across ages. The CDR3 totals 13 residues. Germline V gives CDR1 SGHTA, CDR2 FQGNSA. V was shortened by 4 bases and J by 3 bases, with 10 bases between the two germline ends. In its sample, this clonotype was seen many times. Its antigen is unknown. Regarding the study as a whole: When one million T cells were used, diversity estimates were thought to be underestimates. Older age went with lower TCR beta diversity per million T cells, in a roughly linear way.

It was with a sample-barcoded 5' primer and a J-beta primer mix that a second PCR of about 7 to 12 cycles was run. Every molecule of cDNA carried a tag from a template-switch adaptor with 12 random nucleotides. TCRdb recomputed calls from the 5' RACE reads with MiXCR, one row per CDR3 protein. The profile shows more than 800,000 distinct CDR3 sequences, about 28% of them singletons. Each sample had at least 6.5 million PBMCs isolated. This clonotype was obtained from a woman aged 80 or older in good health. The rearrangement joins TRBV7-2 to TRBJ2-7, with D possibly matching TRBD2 (5 bases). The sample taken for sequencing was blood. This CDR3 reads CASSSGWGYEQYF. For the CDR3, the DNA is TGTGCCAGCAGCTCGGGGTGGGGCTACGAGCAGTACTTC.